This TCR beta chain was sequenced in a study of PD-1 blockade in classical Hodgkin lymphoma. Turning to this clone: Antigen specificity is unknown.

Time point specified: cycle 4 day 1 (C4D1), after more than five weeks of nivolumab. Each patient relapsed following autologous stem cell transplantation, and prior brentuximab vedotin exposure differed. This table comes from immunoSEQ multiplex PCR, and its TCRdb copy is limited to in-frame clones, with some not included. The repertoire includes around 60,000 clones, approximately 92% of them detected once, and approximately 8% sits in the top ten. Findings and caveats of the study: Significant TCR diversity gains by C4D1 occurred in CD4+ but not CD8+ cells.

Trimming cost V 2 bases and J 3 bases; bases outside gene matches: 4. CDR1 and CDR2 (germline): KGHSH, LQKENI. The CDR3 is 14 residues long. The TCR originated in a human donor with classical Hodgkin lymphoma. The sequenced sample was peripheral blood mononuclear cells (PBMCs), obtained before the fourth cycle of nivolumab. This chain joins TRBV18 and TRBJ2-7; 7 positions agree with TRBD1. The CDR3 reads CASSPKAGGYEQYF. CDR3 in DNA: TGTGCCAGCTCACCAAAAGCAGGGGGCTACGAGCAGTACTTC. Looking up the rest from reference TRBV18 and TRBJ2-7 gives the full variable domain: NAGVMQNPRHLVRRRGQEARLRCSPMKGHSHVYWYRQLPEEGLKFMVYLQKENIIDESGMPKERFSAEFPKEGPSILRIQQVVRGDSAAYFCASSPKAGGYEQYFGPGTRLTVT.